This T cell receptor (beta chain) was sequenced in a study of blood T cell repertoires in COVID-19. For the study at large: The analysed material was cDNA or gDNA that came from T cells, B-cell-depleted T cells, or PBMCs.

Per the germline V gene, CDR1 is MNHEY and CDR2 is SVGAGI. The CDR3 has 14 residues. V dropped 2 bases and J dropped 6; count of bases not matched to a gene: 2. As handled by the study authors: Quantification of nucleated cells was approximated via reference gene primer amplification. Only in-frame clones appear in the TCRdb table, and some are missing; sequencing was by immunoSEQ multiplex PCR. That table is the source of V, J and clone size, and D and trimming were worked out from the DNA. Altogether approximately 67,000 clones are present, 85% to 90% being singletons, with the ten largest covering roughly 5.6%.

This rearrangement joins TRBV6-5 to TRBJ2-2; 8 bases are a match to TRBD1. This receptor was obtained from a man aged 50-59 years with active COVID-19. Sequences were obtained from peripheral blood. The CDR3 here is CASSYDRGSGELFF. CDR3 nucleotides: TGTGCCAGCAGTTACGACAGGGGCTCCGGGGAGCTGTTTTTT.